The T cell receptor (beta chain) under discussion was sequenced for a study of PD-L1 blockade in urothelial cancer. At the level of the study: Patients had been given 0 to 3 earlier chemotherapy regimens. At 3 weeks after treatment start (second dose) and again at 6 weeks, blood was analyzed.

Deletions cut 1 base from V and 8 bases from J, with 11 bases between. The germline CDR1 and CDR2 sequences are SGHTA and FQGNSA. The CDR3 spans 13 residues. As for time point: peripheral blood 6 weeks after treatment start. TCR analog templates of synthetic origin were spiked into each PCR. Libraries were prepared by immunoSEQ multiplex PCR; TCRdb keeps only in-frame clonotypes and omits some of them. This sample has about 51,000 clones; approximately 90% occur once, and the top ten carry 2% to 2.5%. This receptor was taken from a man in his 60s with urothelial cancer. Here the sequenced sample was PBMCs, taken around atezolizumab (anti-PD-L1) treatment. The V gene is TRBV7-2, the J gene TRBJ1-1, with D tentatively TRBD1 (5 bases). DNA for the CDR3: TGTGCCAGCAGCTTAGTCGGACGGGGGGAAGCTTTCTTT. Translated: CASSLVGRGEAFF.